The sequence of this T cell receptor beta chain was determined in a study of blood T cells in healthy people across ages. Looking at the study overall: The capture of about one barcoded beta molecule per two T cells was achieved by template switching. Study-wide findings and caveats: Calculation of diversity from one million T cells yielded estimates considered to be underestimates.

V was clipped by 0 bases and J by 4 bases, with 13 bases between them. Germline loops: CDR1 SNHLY, CDR2 FYNNEI. The CDR3 contains 15 residues. A word on this clonotype: Its antigen is still unknown.

Primers used in a second PCR of about 7 to 12 cycles were a sample-barcoded 5' primer and a J-beta primer mix. TCRdb processed the 5' RACE reads anew with MiXCR; each CDR3 protein has one entry. The sample holds about 620,000 distinct CDR3 sequences, roughly 21% seen once. This clonotype was sampled from a man aged 65 to 79 in good health. V and J are TRBV2 and TRBJ2-7; no clear D. The sample comprised blood. The CDR3 region is CASSEAVVASYEQYF. CDR3 DNA sequence: TGTGCCAGCAGTGAAGCAGTGGTGGCTAGTTACGAGCAGTACTTC.